This TCR beta chain was sequenced during a study of shared clonotypes between healthy human individuals. Study outcomes and limitations: Larger estimated richness was generally seen in naive subsets than in memory subsets.

Regarding this clone: Its antigen is as yet unknown.

This CDR3 spans 15 amino acids. The germline gives CDR1 SEHNR, CDR2 FQNEAQ (reference sequence). V was pared by 2 bases and J by 8 bases, with 15 bases between. Template for every sorted-subset replicate PCR totaled roughly 210 ng DNA, some 30,000 T cell genomes. Clones were sequenced by immunoSEQ multiplex PCR, and TCRdb holds only the in-frame ones, with some missing. Among about 1 million clones listed, approximately 76% were seen once. V is TRBV7-9 and J is TRBJ1-4; D unresolved. The sequence came from a man between 18 and 35 years old in good health. Sequencing was performed on memory CD4+ T cells sorted from blood. Subset in this sample: CD45RA-negative fraction. The CDR3 sequence is CASSLSGSFGEKLFF. The DNA for the CDR3 is TGTGCCAGCAGCTTATCGGGCAGTTTTGGCGAAAAACTGTTTTTT.